Listed below are T cell receptor beta chains from one sample, sequenced in a study of T cell repertoires in cytomegalovirus infection. These receptors' antigens are unknown. Via MiXCR, TCRdb re-called the reads, giving one row per CDR3 protein. The repertoire consists of over 100,000 distinct CDR3 sequences, with 25% to 35% occurring once and the leading ten covering 80% to 90%. Sequences were derived from CD8+ T cells from cultured PBMCs, sampled from culture after CMV antigen stimulation. Receptors originate from a human donor in good health (CMV status not recorded). Some clones in this sample may be carry-over from other donors' samples. The conserved cysteine and the conserved F or W are not part of the CDR3 here. Not all rows give a size; the values are once, few, many and, for expanded clones, a class.

V: TRBV6-2/TRBV6-3
J: TRBJ2-1
size: many
CDR3: ASRRTSGAYNEQF

V: TRBV12-3/TRBV12-4
J: TRBJ1-2
size: many
CDR3: ASSGQASYGYT

V: TRBV6-1
J: TRBJ1-1
size: -
CDR3: ASSEYGQLNTEAF

V: TRBV6-1
J: TRBJ2-1
size: few
CDR3: ASSELQQSSYNEQF

V: TRBV7-3
J: TRBJ2-1
size: -
CDR3: ASSLQGIRNEQF

V: TRBV4-1
J: TRBJ2-7
size: many
CDR3: ASSQEPTGLEQY

V: TRBV4-1
J: TRBJ1-4
size: few
CDR3: ASSQEGTVNKVLF

V: TRBV15
J: TRBJ1-2
size: -
CDR3: ATSTRGGYGYT

V: TRBV7-9
J: TRBJ2-7
size: many
CDR3: ASSLRGNPYEQY

V: TRBV28
J: TRBJ1-2
size: -
CDR3: ASSLPGQVTTKTNYGYT

V: TRBV2
J: TRBJ2-1
size: many
CDR3: ASSEGQIQSEQF

V: TRBV12-3/TRBV12-4
J: TRBJ2-6
size: -
CDR3: ASSPLSSGANVLT

V: TRBV3-1
J: TRBJ2-5
size: -
CDR3: ASSQDPGIGETQY

V: TRBV6-1
J: TRBJ1-1
size: few
CDR3: ASTPGGGSMNTEAF

V: TRBV4-1
J: TRBJ1-5
size: many
CDR3: ASSQVGSNQPQH